This T cell receptor beta chain was documented in a study of cytomegalovirus exposure and HLA in healthy donors. For the study at large: Unique TCRs numbering around 80 million, obtained from HLA-typed donors, made up an early data release. Findings of the study overall: Rare TCR sequences dominated, though some public TCRs recurred in many donors. Information on immune exposure was restricted to one variable (CMV serostatus).

The CDR3 is 13 residues long. The germline V gene has CDR1 MNHNS and CDR2 SASEGT. V was pared by 8 bases and J by 6 bases, with 7 bases of the junction left unmatched. With respect to this clone: The target antigen is unknown.

PCR primers comprised 60 Vbeta and 13 Jbeta primers. The protocol was immunoSEQ multiplex PCR, while the TCRdb copy is restricted to in-frame clones and leaves out a portion. Across approximately 42,000 clones, the top ten clones capture 8% to 10% of the sample. The sequence was obtained from a male donor in good health and CMV-seronegative. This rearrangement joins TRBV6-1 to TRBJ2-3; 8 bases fit TRBD2. The sequenced material came from PBMCs. CDR3 protein: CASEGSGIDTQYF. As DNA, the CDR3 is TGTGCCAGCGAGGGTAGCGGGATTGATACGCAGTATTTT.